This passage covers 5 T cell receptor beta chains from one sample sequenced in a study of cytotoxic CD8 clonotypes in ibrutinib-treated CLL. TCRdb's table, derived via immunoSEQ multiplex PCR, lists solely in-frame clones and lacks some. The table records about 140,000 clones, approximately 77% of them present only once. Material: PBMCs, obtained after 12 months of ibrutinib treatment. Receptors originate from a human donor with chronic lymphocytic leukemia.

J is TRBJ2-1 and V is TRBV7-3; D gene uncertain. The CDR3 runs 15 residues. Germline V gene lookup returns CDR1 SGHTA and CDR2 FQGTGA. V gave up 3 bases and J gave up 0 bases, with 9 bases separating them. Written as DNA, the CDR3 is TGTGCCAGCAGCTTCTTCGTGAGCTCCTACAATGAGCAGTTCTTC. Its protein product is CASSFFVSSYNEQFF.

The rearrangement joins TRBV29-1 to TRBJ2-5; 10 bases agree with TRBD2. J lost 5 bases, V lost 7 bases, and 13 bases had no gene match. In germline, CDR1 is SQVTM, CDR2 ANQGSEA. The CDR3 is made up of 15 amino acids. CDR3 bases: TGCAGCGCCCTCCGGCTAGCGGGGGTTCAGGAGACCCAGTACTTC. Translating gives CSALRLAGVQETQYF. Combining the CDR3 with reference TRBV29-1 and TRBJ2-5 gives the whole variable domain SAVISQKPSRDICQRGTSLTIQCQVDSQVTMMFWYRQQPGQSLTLIATANQGSEATYESGFVIDKFPISRPNLTFSTLTVSNMSPEDSSIYLCSALRLAGVQETQYFGPGTRLLVL.

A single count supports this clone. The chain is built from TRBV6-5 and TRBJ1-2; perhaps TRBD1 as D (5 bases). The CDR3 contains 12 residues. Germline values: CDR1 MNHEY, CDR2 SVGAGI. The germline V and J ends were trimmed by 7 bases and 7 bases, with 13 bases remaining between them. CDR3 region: CASKGVNRGYTF. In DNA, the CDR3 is TGTGCCAGCAAAGGGGTAAATCGTGGCTACACCTTC.

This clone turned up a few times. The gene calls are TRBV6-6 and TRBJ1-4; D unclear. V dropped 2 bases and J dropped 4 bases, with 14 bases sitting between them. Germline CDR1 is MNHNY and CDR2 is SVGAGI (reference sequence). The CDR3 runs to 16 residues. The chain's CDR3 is CASSYLPWRSNEKLFF. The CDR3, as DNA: TGTGCCAGCAGTTACCTACCCTGGAGGAGTAATGAAAAACTGTTTTTT.

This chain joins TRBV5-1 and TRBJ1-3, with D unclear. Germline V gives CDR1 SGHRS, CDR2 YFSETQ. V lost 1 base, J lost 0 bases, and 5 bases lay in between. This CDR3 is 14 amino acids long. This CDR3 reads CASSLSTSGNTIYF. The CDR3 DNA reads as TGCGCCAGCAGCTTGAGTACCTCTGGAAACACCATATATTTT.